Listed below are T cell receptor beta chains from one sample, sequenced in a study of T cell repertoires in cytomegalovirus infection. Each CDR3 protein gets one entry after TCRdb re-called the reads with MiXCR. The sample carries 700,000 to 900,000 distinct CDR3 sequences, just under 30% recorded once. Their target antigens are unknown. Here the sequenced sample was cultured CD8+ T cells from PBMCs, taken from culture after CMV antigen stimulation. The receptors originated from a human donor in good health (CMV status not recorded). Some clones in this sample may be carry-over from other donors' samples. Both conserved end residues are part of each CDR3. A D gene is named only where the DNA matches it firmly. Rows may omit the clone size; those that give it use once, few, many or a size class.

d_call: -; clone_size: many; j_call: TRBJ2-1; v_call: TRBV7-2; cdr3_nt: TGTGCCAGCAGCTTATCGGCAGGGGCCAGTAATGAGCAGTTCTTC; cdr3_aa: CASSLSAGASNEQFF
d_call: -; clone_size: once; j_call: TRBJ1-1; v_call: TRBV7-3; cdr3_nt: TGTGCCAGCAGCCTTGATAGGGGCGGGAACACTGAAGCTTTCTTT; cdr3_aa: CASSLDRGGNTEAFF
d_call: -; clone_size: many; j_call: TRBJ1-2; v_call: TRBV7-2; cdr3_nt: TGTGCCAGCAGGGACGGGACCCTTAATCCATATGGCTACACCTTC; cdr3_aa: CASRDGTLNPYGYTF
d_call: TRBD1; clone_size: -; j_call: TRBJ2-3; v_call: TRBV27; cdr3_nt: TGTGCCAGCAGTTCCGGGACAGGGGGAGACACAGATACGCAGTATTTT; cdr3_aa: CASSSGTGGDTDTQYF
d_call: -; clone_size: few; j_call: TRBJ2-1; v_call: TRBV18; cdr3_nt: TGTGCCAGCTCACCAGCGTCGGCGATGGTTGAGCAGTTCTTC; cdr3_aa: CASSPASAMVEQFF
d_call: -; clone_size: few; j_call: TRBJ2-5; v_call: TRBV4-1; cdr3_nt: TGCGCCAGCAGCCATGGCCGGGGCGGGAACCAAGAGACCCAGTACTTC; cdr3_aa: CASSHGRGGNQETQYF
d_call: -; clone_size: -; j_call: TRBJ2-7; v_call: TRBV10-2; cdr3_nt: TGCGCCAGCAGTGAGTCCGACAGTCCCTACGAGCAGTACTTC; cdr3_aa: CASSESDSPYEQYF
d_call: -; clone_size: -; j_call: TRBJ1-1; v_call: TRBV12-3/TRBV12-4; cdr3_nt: TGTGCCAGCACCCCATTTGACAGGTTCATGAACACTGAAGCTTTCTTT; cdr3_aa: CASTPFDRFMNTEAFF
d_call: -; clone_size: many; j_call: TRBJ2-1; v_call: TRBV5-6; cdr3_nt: TGTGCCAGCAGCTTCGACAGGCCCTACAATGAGCAGTTCTTC; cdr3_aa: CASSFDRPYNEQFF
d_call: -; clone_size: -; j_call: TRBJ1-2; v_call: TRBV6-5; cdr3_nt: TGTGCCAGCAGTTACTTTATGGGAAACTATGGCTACACCTTC; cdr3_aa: CASSYFMGNYGYTF
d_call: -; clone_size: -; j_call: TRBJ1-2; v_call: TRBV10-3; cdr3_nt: TGTGCCATCAGTGGCCCTACAGGGAATACTCAAGGCTACACCTTC; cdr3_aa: CAISGPTGNTQGYTF
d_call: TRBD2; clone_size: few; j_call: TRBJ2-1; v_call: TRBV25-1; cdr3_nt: TGTGCCAGCAGTGGGACTAGCCCCAGTTCCTACAATGAGCAGTTCTTC; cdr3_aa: CASSGTSPSSYNEQFF
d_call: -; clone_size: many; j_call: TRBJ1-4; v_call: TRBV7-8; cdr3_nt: TGTGCCAGCAGCTTATGGCAGAGGAGCGGTGAAAAACTGTTTTTT; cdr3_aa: CASSLWQRSGEKLFF
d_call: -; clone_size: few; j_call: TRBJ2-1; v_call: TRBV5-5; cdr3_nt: TGTGCCAGCAGCGAGATCAAGGGGGCCTACAATGAGCAGTTCTTC; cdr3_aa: CASSEIKGAYNEQFF
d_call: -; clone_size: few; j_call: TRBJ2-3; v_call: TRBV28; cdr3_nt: TGTGCCAGCAGTTCCATAACAGCAGGGAATGCAGATACGCAGTATTTT; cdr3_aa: CASSSITAGNADTQYF
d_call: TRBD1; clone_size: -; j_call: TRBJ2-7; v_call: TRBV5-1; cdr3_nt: TGCGCCAGCACCCTCCGGGACAGGGTCTACGAGCAGTACTTC; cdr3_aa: CASTLRDRVYEQYF
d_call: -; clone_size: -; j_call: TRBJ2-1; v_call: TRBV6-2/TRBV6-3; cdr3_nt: TGTGCCAGCAGTCCCCTCAGATACGAGCAGTTCTTC; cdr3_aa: CASSPLRYEQFF
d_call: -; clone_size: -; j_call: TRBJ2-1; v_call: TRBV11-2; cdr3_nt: TGTGCCAGCAGCTTACTGGGACGGATGAATGAGCAGTTCTTC; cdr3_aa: CASSLLGRMNEQFF
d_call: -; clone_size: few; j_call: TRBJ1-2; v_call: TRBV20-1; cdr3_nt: TGCAGTGCTAGGTGGCAGGGGAATGGCTACACCTTC; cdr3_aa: CSARWQGNGYTF
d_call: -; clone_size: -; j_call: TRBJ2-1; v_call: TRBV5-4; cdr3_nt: TGTGCCAGCAGCTTAGGGGACGAGAACTACAATGAGCAGTTCTTC; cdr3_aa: CASSLGDENYNEQFF
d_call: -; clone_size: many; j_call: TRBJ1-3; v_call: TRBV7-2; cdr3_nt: TGTGCCAGCAGCTTATTCTCTTTGGGAGGAAACACCATATATTTT; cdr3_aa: CASSLFSLGGNTIYF
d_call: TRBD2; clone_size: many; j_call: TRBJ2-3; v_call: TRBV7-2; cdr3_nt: TGTGCCAGCAGCTCAACCCTTCTAGCGGGGGGGGTGCCAGATACGCAGTATTTT; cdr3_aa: CASSSTLLAGGVPDTQYF
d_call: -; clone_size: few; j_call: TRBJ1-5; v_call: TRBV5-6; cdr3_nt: TGTGCCAGCAGCTTCTCTCATCAGCCCCAGCATTTT; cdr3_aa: CASSFSHQPQHF